These 28 T cell receptor beta chains share one sample of origin, sequenced in a study of cytomegalovirus exposure and HLA in healthy donors. The PCR employed 60 Vbeta primers together with 13 Jbeta primers. The assay was immunoSEQ multiplex PCR, and TCRdb's table has in-frame clones only and misses some. The sample shows 160,000 or so clones, nearly 80% of them seen only once. Sequencing used PBMCs. These receptors all stem from a woman between 40 and 55 years old in good health and CMV-seronegative.

This clone was picked up a small number of times. This chain connects TRBV7-9 to TRBJ1-2; D is uncertain. The CDR3 has 13 amino acids. With 4 bases removed from V and 3 bases from J, the gap between germline ends came to 9 bases. Germline V lookup: CDR1 SEHNR, CDR2 FQNEAQ (reference sequence). The CDR3 loop is CASSSDWDYGYTF. In DNA form, the CDR3 reads TGTGCCAGCAGCTCAGACTGGGACTATGGCTACACCTTC.

This chain joins TRBV2 and TRBJ1-4; D is undetermined. The CDR3 extends over 15 amino acids. The germline gives CDR1 SNHLY, CDR2 FYNNEI. V lost 8 bases, J lost 0 bases, and 13 bases lay in between. The CDR3 region has the DNA TGTGCCAGCTCCCTCGAGTCTTCAACTAATGAAAAACTGTTTTTT. Its translation is CASSLESSTNEKLFF.

In this sample, this clone turned up once. V is TRBV27 and J is TRBJ1-6, with 7 nucleotides matching TRBD1. Germline V lookup: CDR1 MNHEY, CDR2 SMNVEV (reference sequence). The CDR3 is 14 amino acids. J gave up 7 bases and V 1 base, and 1 base lay outside the gene matches. CDR3 in amino acids: CASSLYRGNSPLHF. In DNA, the CDR3 is TGTGCCAGCAGTTTATACAGGGGAAATTCACCCCTCCACTTT.

A few counts support this clone. The rearrangement links TRBV4-1 to TRBJ2-1; 12 positions agree with TRBD2. The V gene end was trimmed by 1 base and the J gene end by 6 bases; junction bases not matched to a gene: 4. The CDR3 sequence is 16 residues long. Germline CDR1 is MGHRA and CDR2 is YSYEKL. The CDR3: CASSQAPTSGGNEQFF. In DNA form, the CDR3 reads TGCGCCAGCAGCCAAGCGCCGACTAGCGGGGGCAATGAGCAGTTCTTC.

V and J are TRBV2 and TRBJ1-2, with D maybe TRBD1 (5 bases). Trimming cost V 6 bases and J 1 base, with 18 bases left between them. Germline V gene data show CDR1 as SNHLY and CDR2 as FYNNEI. The CDR3 loop spans 16 amino acids. CDR3 residues: CASSRWGPFDNYGYTF. The CDR3 DNA sequence: TGTGCCAGCAGCCGATGGGGCCCTTTCGATAACTATGGCTACACCTTC.

This chain uses TRBV2 with TRBJ1-1; possible D gene TRBD1, 6 bases. The CDR3 totals 15 residues. Germline CDR1 is SNHLY and CDR2 is FYNNEI. Trimming left V 6 bases short and J 1 base short, with 15 bases between. In DNA form, the CDR3 reads TGTGCCAGCAGACAGGGAACCCTCAGGAACACTGAAGCTTTCTTT. Translating it yields CASRQGTLRNTEAFF. Full variable domain (remainder filled in from reference TRBV2 and TRBJ1-1): EPEVTQTPSHQVTQMGQEVILRCVPISNHLYFYWYRQILGQKVEFLVSFYNNEISEKSEIFDDQFSVERPDGSNFTLKIRSTKLEDSAMYFCASRQGTLRNTEAFFGQGTRLTVV.

This clone was seen a single time. J is TRBJ2-3 and V is TRBV6-4, with TRBD2 identical over 8 bases. The V gene's germline CDR1 is MRHNA and CDR2 SNTAGT. The CDR3 sequence is 15 residues long. V was clipped by 4 bases and J by 1 base; unmatched bases: 4. The CDR3 bases are TGTGCCAGCAGTGCGACGGGGGGGGGCACAGATACGCAGTATTTT. Its translation: CASSATGGGTDTQYF.

V gene TRBV19 combines with J gene TRBJ1-6; D is undetermined. The germline CDR1 and CDR2 sequences are LNHDA and SQIVND (reference sequence). V lost 3 bases, J lost 7 bases, and 10 bases lay in between. This CDR3 is 14 amino acids long. DNA for the CDR3: TGTGCCAGTAGTATTGTGTCTGTCAATTCACCCCTCCACTTT. Translated, it gives CASSIVSVNSPLHF. Full variable domain (rest looked up from reference TRBV19 and TRBJ1-6): DGGITQSPKYLFRKEGQNVTLSCEQNLNHDAMYWYRQDPGQGLRLIYYSQIVNDFQKGDIAEGYSVSREKKESFPLTVTSAQKNPTAFYLCASSIVSVNSPLHFGNGTRLTVT.

The chain is built from TRBV5-1 and TRBJ1-4; D unclear. CDR3 length: 15 residues. V gave up 1 base and J gave up 3 bases, with 10 bases separating them. Germline lookup yields CDR1 SGHRS and CDR2 YFSETQ. CDR3 sequence reads: CASSLLSSANEKLFF. The CDR3 region has the DNA TGCGCCAGCAGCTTGTTGAGCTCGGCTAATGAAAAACTGTTTTTT.

The sample holds one count of this clone. The chain joins TRBV7-8 to TRBJ2-6, with D tentatively TRBD1 (6 bases). Trimming removed 2 bases from V and 0 bases from J, with 8 bases in between. CDR3 size: 16 residues. CDR1 is SGHVS and CDR2 is FQNEAQ in the germline V gene. CDR3 nucleotide sequence: TGTGCCAGCAGCTTAACAGGGAGCTCTGGGGCCAACGTCCTGACTTTC. It codes for CASSLTGSSGANVLTF.

V is TRBV20-1 and J is TRBJ1-1; maybe TRBD1 (5 bases). The CDR3 loop spans 11 amino acids. Trimming pared 2 bases from V and 6 bases from J, leaving 7 bases between. The germline CDR1 and CDR2 sequences are DFQATT and SNEGSKA (reference sequence). The chain's CDR3 is CSARRGSEAFF. In DNA, the CDR3 is TGCAGTGCTAGAAGGGGTTCTGAAGCTTTCTTT.

The rearrangement joins TRBV5-1 to TRBJ2-7, with 8 bases aligning to TRBD2. Trimming at V came to 0 bases and at J to 4 bases, leaving 12 bases not matched to a gene. From germline, CDR1 is SGHRS and CDR2 YFSETQ. CDR3 length: 17 amino acids. The CDR3 DNA follows: TGCGCCAGCAGCTTGGGGCCCGCCACGGGGGGGTCATACGAGCAGTACTTC. This sequence encodes CASSLGPATGGSYEQYF.

The rearrangement uses TRBV6-1 and TRBJ2-1; a possible D gene is TRBD2 (6 bases). The CDR3 is 15 amino acids. Trimming took off 8 bases at V and 1 base at J, with 15 bases between the two ends. Germline CDR1 MNHNS, CDR2 SASEGT. The CDR3 region is CASSDGSRSYNEQFF. Here the CDR3 DNA reads TGTGCCAGCTCAGACGGGAGTAGGTCCTACAATGAGCAGTTCTTC.

In its sample, this clone was seen a few times. This sequence joins TRBV19 and TRBJ2-2; 10 bases are shared with TRBD2. The germline V gene has CDR1 LNHDA and CDR2 SQIVND (reference sequence). CDR3 length: 17 amino acids. The junction had 12 bases not matched to a gene; V was cut back by 7 bases and J by 4 bases. Here the CDR3 reads CASNSERGGQITGELFF. CDR3 coding DNA: TGTGCCAGTAACAGCGAGCGGGGGGGCCAGATCACCGGGGAGCTGTTTTTT.

The rearrangement links TRBV19 to TRBJ1-1; perhaps TRBD1 as D (6 bases). Germline lookup yields CDR1 LNHDA and CDR2 SQIVND (reference sequence). Trimming stripped 10 bases from V and 7 bases from J, with 16 bases between. This CDR3 has 12 amino acids. CDR3 sequence reads: CATRGGALEAFF. For the CDR3, the DNA is TGTGCCACCAGGGGAGGGGCGCTTGAAGCTTTCTTT.

The chain combines TRBV6-1 with TRBJ2-5, with a tentative D call TRBD1 (6 bases). Trimming left V 5 bases short and J 1 base short, with 8 bases between. Looked up from germline, CDR1 is MNHNS and CDR2 is SASEGT. The CDR3 covers 13 residues. For the CDR3, the DNA is TGTGCCAGCAGTTGGACAGTCCAAGAGACCCAGTACTTC. Amino acid sequence: CASSWTVQETQYF.

The genes are TRBV7-2 and TRBJ2-3, with TRBD1 as a possible D gene (5 bases). Trimming took off 5 bases at V and 1 base at J, with 10 bases between the two ends. The CDR3 has 14 residues. In germline, CDR1 is SGHTA, CDR2 FQGNSA. For the CDR3, the DNA is TGTGCCAGCAGCAGGGGCTCCCGCACAGATACGCAGTATTTT. Protein product: CASSRGSRTDTQYF.

The chain couples TRBV6-1 to TRBJ2-7; TRBD2 matches at 13 bases. The CDR3 loop spans 14 amino acids. From germline, CDR1 is MNHNS and CDR2 SASEGT. The V gene end was trimmed by 6 bases and the J gene end by 2 bases; junction bases not matched to a gene: 1. The CDR3 here is CASRGLAGAYEQYF. CDR3 DNA sequence: TGTGCCAGCAGAGGACTAGCGGGGGCCTACGAGCAGTACTTC.

The chain recombines TRBV4-1 with TRBJ1-5; TRBD1 matches at 7 bases. The V segment lost 0 bases and the J segment 6 bases; nucleotides outside the gene matches: 8. Germline V gives CDR1 MGHRA, CDR2 YSYEKL. This CDR3 region has 16 residues. The CDR3 spells CASSQDAQGGGQPQHF. The CDR3 DNA reads TGCGCCAGCAGCCAAGACGCGCAGGGGGGAGGTCAGCCCCAGCATTTT.

The genes are TRBV6-1 and TRBJ1-1; D uncertain. Trimming left V 3 bases short and J 1 base short, with 9 bases between. In germline, CDR1 is MNHNS, CDR2 SASEGT. The CDR3 sequence is 14 residues long. CDR3 residues: CASSEVAGNTEAFF. CDR3 coding DNA: TGTGCCAGCAGTGAGGTGGCAGGGAACACTGAAGCTTTCTTT.

The chain has TRBV6-5 and TRBJ1-1, with a possible D match to TRBD1 (6 bases). CDR1 MNHEY and CDR2 SVGAGI come from the germline V gene. The CDR3 loop spans 13 amino acids. The V end was cut by 3 bases, the J end by 4 bases, with 9 bases between. The DNA of the CDR3 is TGTGCCAGCAGTTATTTGGACAGCACTGAAGCTTTCTTT. The encoded protein is CASSYLDSTEAFF.

The V call is TRBV5-4, the J call TRBJ2-7; 10 nucleotides agree with TRBD2. This CDR3 spans 13 amino acids. Germline V gene sequence: CDR1 SGHNT, CDR2 YYREEE (reference sequence). Unmatched junction bases numbered 2, after V lost 3 bases and J lost 5 bases. This CDR3 reads CASSSLAGDEQYF. The CDR3 nucleotides are TGTGCCAGCAGCTCGCTAGCGGGGGACGAGCAGTACTTC.

The chain is built from TRBV6-5 and TRBJ2-7, with a weak D call TRBD1 (6 bases). V lost 5 bases to trimming and J lost 4 bases, with 12 bases between them. The CDR3 length is 13 residues. Germline CDR1 MNHEY, CDR2 SVGAGI. The CDR3 bases are TGTGCCAGCAGTAGACAGGTAAAATACGAGCAGTACTTC. Protein sequence: CASSRQVKYEQYF.

The J gene is TRBJ1-4, the V gene TRBV6-1; TRBD1 might be the D (5 bases). This CDR3 region has 14 residues. Trimming stripped 6 bases from V and 7 bases from J, with 15 bases between. Germline V gives CDR1 MNHNS, CDR2 SASEGT. The CDR3: CASSGEGLREKLFF. The CDR3 coding sequence is TGTGCCAGCAGCGGCGAGGGACTCCGTGAAAAACTGTTTTTT.

J is TRBJ1-3 and V is TRBV11-2; D is unresolved. This CDR3 spans 15 amino acids. The V gene's germline CDR1 is SGHAT and CDR2 FQNNGV. The ends were cut back, 4 bases at V and 6 bases at J, with 16 bases in the middle. CDR3 in amino acids: CASSSPPSIANTIYF. The CDR3, as DNA: TGTGCCAGCAGCTCCCCCCCGAGTATCGCAAACACCATATATTTT. Using reference TRBV11-2 and TRBJ1-3 for the parts outside the CDR3, the full variable domain is EAGVAQSPRYKIIEKRQSVAFWCNPISGHATLYWYQQILGQGPKLLIQFQNNGVVDDSQLPKDRFSAERLKGVDSTLKIQPAKLEDSAVYLCASSSPPSIANTIYFGEGSWLTVV.

Of note for this clone: The same CDR3 is also encoded by other DNA sequences in this sample. The V and J genes are TRBV19 and TRBJ1-1; perhaps TRBD1 as D (6 bases). Germline values: CDR1 LNHDA, CDR2 SQIVND (reference sequence). V shed 1 base and J shed 2 bases, with 8 bases lying between them. CDR3 length: 14 amino acids. As DNA, the CDR3 is TGTGCCAGTAGTATAGGGACAGCCAACACTGAAGCTTTCTTT. Translated: CASSIGTANTEAFF.

The rearrangement uses TRBV6-1 and TRBJ2-5; D call uncertain. V lost 6 bases and J 11 bases, leaving 16 bases between the germline ends. The CDR3 extends over 12 amino acids. In germline, CDR1 is MNHNS, CDR2 SASEGT. CDR3 amino acids: CASSQLWREQYF. CDR3 bases: TGTGCCAGCAGCCAGCTATGGAGAGAGCAGTACTTC.

The DNA of the CDR3 is TGCAGCGTTGTATTTCCGGACTTCGAGCAGTACTTC. Amino acid sequence: CSVVFPDFEQYF. This chain joins TRBV29-1 and TRBJ2-7; possible D gene TRBD2, 5 bases. The germline V gene encodes CDR1 SQVTM and CDR2 ANQGSEA. The CDR3 has 12 amino acids. The ends were cut back, 4 bases at V and 6 bases at J, with 13 bases in the middle.